This T cell receptor beta chain comes out of a study of cytomegalovirus exposure and HLA in healthy donors. Findings and caveats of the study: In an earlier analysis, in some 500 donors, most V segments appeared productive either ~87% or ~30% of the time. A later analysis found that most CMV-associated TCR beta chains appeared HLA-restricted.

Regarding donors, all were healthy bone marrow donors. The PCR made use of 60 Vbeta and 13 Jbeta primers. In the original processing: A follow-up analysis tallied tens of millions of unique TCR beta chains, some 11 million shared. TCRdb's copy holds only in-frame clones and misses some; the assay was immunoSEQ multiplex PCR. The DNA gave D and trimming, while V, J and clone size come from that table. The table shows about 190,000 clones, with around three quarters occurring only once. Concerning this clone: What it recognizes is unknown.

The J segment lost 11 bases and the V segment lost 5 bases, leaving 14 bases of the junction unmatched. The germline gives CDR1 LNHDA, CDR2 SQIVND (reference sequence). There are 14 residues in the CDR3. Sequencing input: PBMCs. The source of this sequence is a young woman in good health and CMV-seropositive. This rearrangement joins TRBV19 to TRBJ1-1, with TRBD1 identical over 7 bases. CDR3 loop: CASSGGQSPREAFF. As DNA, the CDR3 is TGTGCCAGTAGTGGGGGACAGTCCCCCCGAGAGGCTTTCTTT. Using reference TRBV19 and TRBJ1-1 for the parts outside the CDR3, the full variable domain is DGGITQSPKYLFRKEGQNVTLSCEQNLNHDAMYWYRQDPGQGLRLIYYSQIVNDFQKGDIAEGYSVSREKKESFPLTVTSAQKNPTAFYLCASSGGQSPREAFFGQGTRLTVV.